The 8 T cell receptor beta chains below all came from one sample that was sequenced in a study of naive and memory T cell subsets. Both TRBC1 and TRBC2 were covered by a beta constant-region primer of two equimolar oligonucleotides. MiXCR, applied by TCRdb to the UMI-ligation and nested PCR reads, yields one record per CDR3 protein. The data contain some 150,000 distinct CDR3 sequences, about 17% of them singletons. What was sequenced was naive CD4+ T cells from blood. All receptors derive from a human donor in good health.

The chain uses TRBV6-2 or TRBV6-3 and TRBJ2-1, with 10 bases lining up with TRBD2. V was clipped by 4 bases and J by 6 bases; unmatched bases: 6. Germline V gene data show CDR1 as MNHEY and CDR2 as SVGEGT. The CDR3 is made up of 15 amino acids. CDR3 DNA: TGTGCCAGCAGTTTAATAGGACTAGCGGCCAATGAGCAGTTCTTC. Its protein product is CASSLIGLAANEQFF.

The V gene is TRBV7-9, the J gene TRBJ2-7, with a tentative D call TRBD2 (6 bases). V dropped 1 base and J dropped 5 bases, with 15 bases sitting between them. Germline V gene sequence: CDR1 SEHNR, CDR2 FQNEAQ (reference sequence). The CDR3 sequence is 15 residues long. The CDR3 DNA reads as TGTGCCAGCAGCTTAGTCGGGGGAGTATTGGACGAGCAGTACTTC. Protein: CASSLVGGVLDEQYF.

This clonotype was detected a few times. This chain uses TRBV30 with TRBJ1-2; D gene uncertain. The CDR3 spans 11 residues. V lost 2 bases, J lost 8 bases, and 9 bases lay in between. Looked up from germline, CDR1 is GTSNPN and CDR2 is SVGIG (reference sequence). The CDR3 DNA is TGTGCCTGGAGTTGGGGTTTGGGCTACACCTTC. Protein product: CAWSWGLGYTF.

The genes are TRBV12-3 or TRBV12-4 and TRBJ2-2; TRBD2 agrees at 9 bases. The CDR3 is made up of 15 amino acids. J gave up 4 bases and V 2 bases, and 2 bases lay outside the gene matches. CDR3 nucleotides: TGTGCCAGCAGTTTACTAGCGGGAAGCACCGGGGAGCTGTTTTTT. Translation: CASSLLAGSTGELFF.

The chain carries TRBV24-1 and TRBJ2-7; tentatively, D is TRBD1 or TRBD2 (5 bases each). The germline V gene encodes CDR1 KGHDR and CDR2 SFDVKD. V lost 7 bases, J lost 0 bases, and 18 bases lay in between. CDR3 size: 16 residues. The CDR3 nucleotides read TGTGCCACCAGGAGGGAGTGCCAGGGAACCTCCTACGAGCAGTACTTC. This gives the protein CATRRECQGTSYEQYF.

This clonotype was observed a handful of times. The V and J genes are TRBV20-1 and TRBJ2-7, with 12 bases that match TRBD2. The V and J ends lost 3 bases and 3 bases, in that order; junction bases with no gene match: 3. The germline CDR1 and CDR2 sequences are DFQATT and SNEGSKA (reference sequence). The CDR3 sequence is 14 residues long. Written as DNA, the CDR3 is TGCAGTGCTAGGTGGACTAGCGGGAACTACGAGCAGTACTTC. Its translation is CSARWTSGNYEQYF.

This clonotype came up a few times. This chain joins TRBV4-1 and TRBJ2-3, with 10 bases that match TRBD2. Germline CDR1 is MGHRA and CDR2 is YSYEKL. The CDR3 runs 16 residues. V shed 1 base and J 2 bases; nucleotides not matched to a gene: 3. CDR3 in amino acids: CASSQVLAGSTDTQYF. The CDR3 DNA reads TGCGCCAGCAGCCAAGTACTAGCGGGGTCCACAGATACGCAGTATTTT.

The rearrangement joins TRBV12-3 or TRBV12-4 to TRBJ2-3; D is possibly TRBD1 (6 bases). Deletions cut 6 bases from V and 7 bases from J, with 14 bases between. The CDR3 loop spans 13 amino acids. CDR3 in amino acids: CASRDTGPYTQYF. Here the CDR3 DNA reads TGTGCCAGCAGGGATACAGGGCCATATACGCAGTATTTT.